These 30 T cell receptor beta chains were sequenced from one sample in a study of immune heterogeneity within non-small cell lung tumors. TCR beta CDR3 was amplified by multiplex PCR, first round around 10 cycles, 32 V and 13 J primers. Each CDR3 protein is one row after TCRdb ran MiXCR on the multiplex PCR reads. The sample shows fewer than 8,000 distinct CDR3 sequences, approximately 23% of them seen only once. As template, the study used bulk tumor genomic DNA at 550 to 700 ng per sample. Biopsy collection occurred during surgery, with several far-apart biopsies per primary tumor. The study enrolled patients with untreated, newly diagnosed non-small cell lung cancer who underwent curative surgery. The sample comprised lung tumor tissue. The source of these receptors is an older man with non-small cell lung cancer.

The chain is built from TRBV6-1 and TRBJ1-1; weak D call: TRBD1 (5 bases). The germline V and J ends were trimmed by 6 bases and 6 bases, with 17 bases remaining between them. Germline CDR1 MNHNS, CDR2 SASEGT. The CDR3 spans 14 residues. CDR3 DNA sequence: TGTGCCAGCAGCCCCGAAGGGGATCTGGCTGAAGCTTTCTTT. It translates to CASSPEGDLAEAFF.

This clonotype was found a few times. The CDR3 nucleotides are TGTGCCAGCAGCCCACTTCCGGGACAGGGACGCTATGGCTACACCTTC. This encodes CASSPLPGQGRYGYTF. The V and J genes are TRBV3-1 and TRBJ1-2; TRBD1 matches at 9 bases. CDR1 and CDR2 (germline): LGHDT, YNNKEL (reference sequence). There are 16 residues in the CDR3. J gave up 4 bases and V 4 bases, and 10 bases lay outside the gene matches. Full variable domain (outside the CDR3, taken from reference TRBV3-1 and TRBJ1-2): DTAVSQTPKYLVTQMGNDKSIKCEQNLGHDTMYWYKQDSKKFLKIMFSYNNKELIINETVPNRFSPKSPDKAHLNLHINSLELGDSAVYFCASSPLPGQGRYGYTFGSGTRLTVV.

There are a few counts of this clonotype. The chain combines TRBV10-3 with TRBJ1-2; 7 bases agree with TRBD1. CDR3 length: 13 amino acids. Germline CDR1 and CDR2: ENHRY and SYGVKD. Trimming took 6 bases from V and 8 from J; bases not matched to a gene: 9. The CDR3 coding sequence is TGTGCCATCAGGGAAAGGGACAGTCAGGGCTACACCTTC. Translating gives CAIRERDSQGYTF.

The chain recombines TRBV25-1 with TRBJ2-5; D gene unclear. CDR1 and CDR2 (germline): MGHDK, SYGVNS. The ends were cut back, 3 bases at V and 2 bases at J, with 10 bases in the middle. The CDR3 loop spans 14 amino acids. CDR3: CASSDVGAQETQYF. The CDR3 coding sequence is TGTGCCAGCAGTGATGTTGGAGCTCAAGAGACCCAGTACTTC.

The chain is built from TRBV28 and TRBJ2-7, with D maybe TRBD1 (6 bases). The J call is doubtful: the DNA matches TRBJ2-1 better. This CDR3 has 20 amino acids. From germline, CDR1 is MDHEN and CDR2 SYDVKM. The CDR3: CASSLTLEPWGPFYSYEQFF. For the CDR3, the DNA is TGTGCCAGCAGTTTGACGTTGGAGCCCTGGGGGCCCTTTTACTCCTACGAGCAGTTCTTC.

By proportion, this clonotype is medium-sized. The CDR3 bases are TGTGCCACCATGGGGACGGTGAACACTGAAGCTTTCTTT. Translating it yields CATMGTVNTEAFF. The V call is TRBV24-1, the J call TRBJ1-1, with D maybe TRBD1 (5 bases). The V end lost 8 bases, the J end lost 0 bases, and 9 bases lay between the germline ends. The CDR3 extends over 13 amino acids. From germline, CDR1 is KGHDR and CDR2 SFDVKD.

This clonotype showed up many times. CDR3 nucleotide sequence: TGTGCCACCAGTGATTTTAAGGAAAATAGCAATCAGCCCCAGCATTTT. Its translation is CATSDFKENSNQPQHF. This chain uses TRBV24-1 with TRBJ1-5; D uncertain. CDR3 length: 16 residues. Trimming took off 1 base at V and 0 bases at J, with 9 bases between the two ends. CDR1 KGHDR and CDR2 SFDVKD come from the germline V gene.

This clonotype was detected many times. The CDR3 DNA sequence: TGTGCCTGGAGTGTACGTACAACTGAAGCTTTCTTT. This translates into CAWSVRTTEAFF. This chain joins TRBV30 and TRBJ1-1, with D unclear. The CDR3 is 12 residues long. Looked up from germline, CDR1 is GTSNPN and CDR2 is SVGIG (reference sequence). V shed 0 bases and J shed 5 bases, with 7 bases lying between them.

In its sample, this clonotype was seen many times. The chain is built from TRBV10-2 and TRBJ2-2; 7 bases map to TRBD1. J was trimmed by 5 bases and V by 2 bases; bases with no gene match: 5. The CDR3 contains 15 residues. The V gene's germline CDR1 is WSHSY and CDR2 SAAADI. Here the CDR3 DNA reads TGCGCCAGCAGTGAGGGACAGGAACTGACCGGGGAGCTGTTTTTT. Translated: CASSEGQELTGELFF.

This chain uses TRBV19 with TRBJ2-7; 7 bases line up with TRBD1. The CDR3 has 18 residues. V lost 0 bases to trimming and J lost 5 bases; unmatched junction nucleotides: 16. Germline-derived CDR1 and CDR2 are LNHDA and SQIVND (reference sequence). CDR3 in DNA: TGTGCCAGTAGTATAGATCATCGGCCGAGGGGACAGACGAACGAGCAGTACTTC. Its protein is CASSIDHRPRGQTNEQYF.

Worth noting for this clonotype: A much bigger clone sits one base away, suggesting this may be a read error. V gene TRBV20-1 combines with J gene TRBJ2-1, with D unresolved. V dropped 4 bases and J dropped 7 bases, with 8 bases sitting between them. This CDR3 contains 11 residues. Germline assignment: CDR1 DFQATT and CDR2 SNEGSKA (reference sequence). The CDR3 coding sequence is TGCAGTGCTATTAGAAAGAATGAGCAGTTCTTC. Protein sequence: CSAIRKNEQFF.

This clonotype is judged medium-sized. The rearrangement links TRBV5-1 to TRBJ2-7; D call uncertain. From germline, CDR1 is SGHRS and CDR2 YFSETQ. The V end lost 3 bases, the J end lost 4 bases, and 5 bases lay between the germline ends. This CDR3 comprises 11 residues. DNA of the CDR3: TGCGCCAGCAGCTCGGCGTACGAGCAGTACTTC. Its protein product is CASSSAYEQYF.

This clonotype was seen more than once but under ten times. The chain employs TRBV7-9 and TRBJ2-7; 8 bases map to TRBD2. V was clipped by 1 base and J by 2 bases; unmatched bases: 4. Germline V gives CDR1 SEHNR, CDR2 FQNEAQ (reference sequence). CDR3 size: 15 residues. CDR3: CASSLGRGLAYEQYF. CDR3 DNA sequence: TGTGCCAGCAGCTTAGGCCGGGGACTAGCCTACGAGCAGTACTTC.

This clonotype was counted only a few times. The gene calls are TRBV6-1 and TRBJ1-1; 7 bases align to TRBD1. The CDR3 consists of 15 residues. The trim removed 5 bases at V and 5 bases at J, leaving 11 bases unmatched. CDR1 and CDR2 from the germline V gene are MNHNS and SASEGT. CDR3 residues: CASSSPAGGDTEAFF. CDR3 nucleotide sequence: TGTGCCAGCAGTTCCCCCGCAGGGGGGGATACTGAAGCTTTCTTT.

Here the CDR3 reads CASSYATSGGIGGTQYF. The CDR3 DNA is TGTGCCAGCAGTTACGCGACTAGCGGGGGGATCGGTGGGACCCAGTACTTC. The chain combines TRBV6-5 with TRBJ2-5; 13 bases match TRBD2. V dropped 2 bases and J dropped 7; count of bases not matched to a gene: 10. Germline V gene data show CDR1 as MNHEY and CDR2 as SVGAGI. The CDR3 totals 17 residues.

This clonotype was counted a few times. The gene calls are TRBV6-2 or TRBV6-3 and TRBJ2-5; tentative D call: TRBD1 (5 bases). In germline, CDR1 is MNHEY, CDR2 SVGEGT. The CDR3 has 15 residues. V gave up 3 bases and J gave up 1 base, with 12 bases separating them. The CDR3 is CASSYGVRVQETQYF. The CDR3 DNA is TGTGCCAGCAGTTATGGGGTCAGGGTCCAAGAGACCCAGTACTTC.

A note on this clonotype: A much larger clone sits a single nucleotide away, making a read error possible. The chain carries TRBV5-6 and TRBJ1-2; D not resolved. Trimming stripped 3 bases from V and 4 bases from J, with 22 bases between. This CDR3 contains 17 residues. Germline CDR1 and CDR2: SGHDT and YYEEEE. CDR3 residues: CASSSVSLRRPSYGYTF. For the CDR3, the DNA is TGTGCCAGCAGCTCGGTGAGCTTGAGGAGGCCTAGCTATGGCTACACCTTC.

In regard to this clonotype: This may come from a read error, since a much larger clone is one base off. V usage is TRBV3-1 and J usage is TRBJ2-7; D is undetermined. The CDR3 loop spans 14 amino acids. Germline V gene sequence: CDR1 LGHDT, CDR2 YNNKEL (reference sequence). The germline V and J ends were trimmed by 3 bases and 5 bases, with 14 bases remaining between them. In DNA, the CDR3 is TGTGCCAGCAGCCACCGCAGATCTGCTGACGAGCAGTACTTC. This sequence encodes CASSHRRSADEQYF.

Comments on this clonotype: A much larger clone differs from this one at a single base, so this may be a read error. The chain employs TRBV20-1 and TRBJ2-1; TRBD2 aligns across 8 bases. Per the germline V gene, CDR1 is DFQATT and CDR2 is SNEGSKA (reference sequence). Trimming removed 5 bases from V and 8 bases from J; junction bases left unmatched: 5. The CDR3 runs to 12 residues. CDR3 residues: CSAPRGGYEQFF. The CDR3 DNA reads TGCAGTGCTCCCCGGGGGGGCTATGAGCAGTTCTTC.

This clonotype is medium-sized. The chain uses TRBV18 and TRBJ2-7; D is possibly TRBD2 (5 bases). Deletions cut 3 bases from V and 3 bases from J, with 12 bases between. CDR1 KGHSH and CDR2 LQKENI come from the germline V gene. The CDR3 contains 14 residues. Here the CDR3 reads CASSPSRELYEQYF. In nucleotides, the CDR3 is TGTGCCAGCTCACCGAGTCGGGAACTCTACGAGCAGTACTTC.

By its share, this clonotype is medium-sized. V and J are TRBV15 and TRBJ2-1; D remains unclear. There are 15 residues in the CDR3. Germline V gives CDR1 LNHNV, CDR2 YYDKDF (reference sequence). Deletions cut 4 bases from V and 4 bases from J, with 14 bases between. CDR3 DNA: TGTGCCACCAGCACCCAACAGATTGGATACAATGAGCAGTTCTTC. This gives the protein CATSTQQIGYNEQFF.

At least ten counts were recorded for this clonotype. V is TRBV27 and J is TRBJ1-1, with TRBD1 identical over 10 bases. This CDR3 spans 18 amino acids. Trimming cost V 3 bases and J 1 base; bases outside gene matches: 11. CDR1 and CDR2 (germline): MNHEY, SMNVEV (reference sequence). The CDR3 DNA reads TGTGCCAGCAGTTTGAAGGGACAGGGGCAAGGAAGGAACACTGAAGCTTTCTTT. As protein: CASSLKGQGQGRNTEAFF.

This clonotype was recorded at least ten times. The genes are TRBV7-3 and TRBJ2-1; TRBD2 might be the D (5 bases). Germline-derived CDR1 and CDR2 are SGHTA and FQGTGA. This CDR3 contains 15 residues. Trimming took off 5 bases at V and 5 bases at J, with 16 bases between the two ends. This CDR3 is CASSPQRGRDNEQFF. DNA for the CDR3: TGTGCCAGCAGCCCCCAACGGGGAAGGGACAATGAGCAGTTCTTC.

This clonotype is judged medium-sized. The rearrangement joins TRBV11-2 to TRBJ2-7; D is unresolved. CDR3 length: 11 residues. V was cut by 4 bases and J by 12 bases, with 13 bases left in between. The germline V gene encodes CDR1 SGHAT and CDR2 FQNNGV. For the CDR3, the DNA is TGTGCCAGCAGCTCCTCGGGTAGGCCGTACTTC. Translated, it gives CASSSSGRPYF.

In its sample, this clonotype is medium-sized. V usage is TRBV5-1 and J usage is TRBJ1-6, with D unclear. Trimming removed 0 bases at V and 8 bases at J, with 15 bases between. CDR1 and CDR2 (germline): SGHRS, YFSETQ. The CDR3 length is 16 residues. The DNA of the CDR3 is TGCGCCAGCAGCTTGGAGATAAAGGGAGCGTATTCACCCCTCCACTTT. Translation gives CASSLEIKGAYSPLHF. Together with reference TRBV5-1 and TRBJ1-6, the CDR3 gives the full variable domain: KAGVTQTPRYLIKTRGQQVTLSCSPISGHRSVSWYQQTPGQGLQFLFEYFSETQRNKGNFPGRFSGRQFSNSRSEMNVSTLELGDSALYLCASSLEIKGAYSPLHFGNGTRLTVT.

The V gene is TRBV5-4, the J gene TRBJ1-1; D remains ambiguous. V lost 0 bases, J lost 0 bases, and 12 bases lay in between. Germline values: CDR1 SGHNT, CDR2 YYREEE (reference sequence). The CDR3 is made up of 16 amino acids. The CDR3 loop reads CASSLDEGIMNTEAFF. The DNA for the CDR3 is TGTGCCAGCAGCTTGGATGAAGGGATCATGAACACTGAAGCTTTCTTT.

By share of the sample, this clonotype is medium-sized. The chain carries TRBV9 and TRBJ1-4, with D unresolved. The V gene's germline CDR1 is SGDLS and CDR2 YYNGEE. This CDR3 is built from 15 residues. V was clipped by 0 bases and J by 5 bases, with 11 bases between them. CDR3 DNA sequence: TGTGCCAGCAGCGTAGGTGGGCGGAGAAATGAAAAACTGTTTTTT. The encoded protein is CASSVGGRRNEKLFF.

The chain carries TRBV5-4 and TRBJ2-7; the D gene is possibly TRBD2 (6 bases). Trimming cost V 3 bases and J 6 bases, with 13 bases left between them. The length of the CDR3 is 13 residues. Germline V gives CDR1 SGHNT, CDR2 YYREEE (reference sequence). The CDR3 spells CASSSPTSSEQYF. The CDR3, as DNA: TGTGCCAGCAGCTCTCCGACTAGTAGCGAGCAGTACTTC.

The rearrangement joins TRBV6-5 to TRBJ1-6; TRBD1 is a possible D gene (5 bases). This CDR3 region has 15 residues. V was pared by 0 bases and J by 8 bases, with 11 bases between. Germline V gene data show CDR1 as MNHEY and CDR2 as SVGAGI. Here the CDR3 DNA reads TGTGCCAGCAGTTACTCTGGTGGGGCAGATTCACCCCTCCACTTT. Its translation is CASSYSGGADSPLHF.

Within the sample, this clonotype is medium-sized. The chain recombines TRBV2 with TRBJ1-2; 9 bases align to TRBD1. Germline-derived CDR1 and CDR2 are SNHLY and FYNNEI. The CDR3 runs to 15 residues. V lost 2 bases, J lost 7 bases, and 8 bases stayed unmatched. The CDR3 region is CASSERDRASGGYTF. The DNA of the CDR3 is TGTGCCAGCAGTGAACGGGACAGGGCTTCGGGTGGCTACACCTTC.